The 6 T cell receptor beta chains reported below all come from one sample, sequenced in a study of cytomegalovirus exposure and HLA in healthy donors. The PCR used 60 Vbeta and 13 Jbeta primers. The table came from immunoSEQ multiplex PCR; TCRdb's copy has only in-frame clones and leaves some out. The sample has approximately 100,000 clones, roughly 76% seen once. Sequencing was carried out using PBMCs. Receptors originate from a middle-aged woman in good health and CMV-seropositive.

The CDR3 region is CASSPRNGEAFF. CDR3 coding DNA: TGTGCCAGCAGCCCGAGGAATGGTGAAGCTTTCTTT. This chain uses TRBV7-2 with TRBJ1-1; D unclear. The V end was cut by 5 bases, the J end by 7 bases, with 11 bases between. The CDR3 is 12 amino acids. Germline CDR1 is SGHTA and CDR2 is FQGNSA.

CDR3 sequence reads: CASSPTGEADTQYF. DNA for the CDR3: TGTGCCAGCTCACCAACGGGGGAGGCAGATACGCAGTATTTT. The chain couples TRBV18 to TRBJ2-3; TRBD2 is a possible D gene (6 bases). This CDR3 contains 14 residues. Trimming removed 2 bases at V and 4 bases at J, with 10 bases between. The germline V gene encodes CDR1 KGHSH and CDR2 LQKENI. Variable domain in full (rest from reference TRBV18 and TRBJ2-3): NAGVMQNPRHLVRRRGQEARLRCSPMKGHSHVYWYRQLPEEGLKFMVYLQKENIIDESGMPKERFSAEFPKEGPSILRIQQVVRGDSAAYFCASSPTGEADTQYFGPGTRLTVL.

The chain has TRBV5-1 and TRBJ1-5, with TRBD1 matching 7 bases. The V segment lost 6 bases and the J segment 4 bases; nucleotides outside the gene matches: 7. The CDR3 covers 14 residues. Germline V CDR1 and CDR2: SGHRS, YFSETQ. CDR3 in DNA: TGCGCCAGCAAAACAGGGGTGGGAAATCAGCCCCAGCATTTT. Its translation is CASKTGVGNQPQHF.

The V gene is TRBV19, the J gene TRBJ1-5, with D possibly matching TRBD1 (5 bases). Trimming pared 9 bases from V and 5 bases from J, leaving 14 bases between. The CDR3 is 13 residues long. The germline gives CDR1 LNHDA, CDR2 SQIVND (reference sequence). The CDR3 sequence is CASRKGRDQPQHF. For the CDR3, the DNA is TGTGCCAGCAGGAAGGGGCGAGATCAGCCCCAGCATTTT.

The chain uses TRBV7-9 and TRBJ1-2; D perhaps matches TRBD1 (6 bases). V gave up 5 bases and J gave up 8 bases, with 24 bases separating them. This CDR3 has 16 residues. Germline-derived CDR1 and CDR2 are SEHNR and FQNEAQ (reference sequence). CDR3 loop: CASSIIGRRTAQGYTF. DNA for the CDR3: TGTGCCAGCAGCATTATAGGGAGAAGGACAGCCCAGGGCTACACCTTC.

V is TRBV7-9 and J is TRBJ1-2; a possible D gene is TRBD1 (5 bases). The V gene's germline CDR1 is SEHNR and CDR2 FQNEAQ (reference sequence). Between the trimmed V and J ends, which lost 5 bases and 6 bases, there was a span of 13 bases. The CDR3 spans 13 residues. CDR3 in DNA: TGTGCCAGCAGCCCGGGGGTTTTGGATGGCTACACCTTC. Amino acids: CASSPGVLDGYTF.